Sequencing of this T cell receptor (beta chain) was carried out in a study of blood T cells in healthy people across ages. General study points: Investigators viewed diversity estimates from one million T cells as underestimates, the study reported.

The sample, around 9.9 milliliters of peripheral blood, was drawn from each donor. V was clipped by 5 bases and J by 0 bases, with 14 bases between them. The CDR3 has 16 amino acids. This clonotype was seen a handful of times. Its antigen is not known. Next came a second PCR, run for about 6 to 11 cycles, which used a sample-barcoded 5' primer along with a J-beta primer mix. A tag from a template-switch adaptor with 12 random nucleotides marked each cDNA molecule. TCRdb fed the 5' RACE reads into MiXCR, producing one record per CDR3 protein. Of 870,000 or so distinct CDR3 sequences in the sample, around 26% were seen once.

The specimen sequenced was blood. This clonotype was obtained from a woman at least 80 years old in good health. V usage is TRBV12-3 or TRBV12-4 and J usage is TRBJ1-5; D is possibly TRBD1 (5 bases). CDR3 coding DNA: TGTGCCAGCAGTCCTAAGGGACGACTTAGCAATCAGCCCCAGCATTTT. Its translation is CASSPKGRLSNQPQHF.